This T cell receptor (beta chain) was captured by sequencing in a study of PD-1 blockade in mismatch repair-deficient tumors. As to time point: roughly eleven-day in vitro stimulation with candidate neoantigen peptide 5. PCR or immunohistochemistry showed mismatch repair deficiency in every enrolled patient. The TCR-sequenced patients were a few responders to pembrolizumab. Cells were stimulated 10 days with each of more than 5 ELISpot-reactive neoantigens. Comments on this clone: The target antigen is unknown.

TCRdb's copy holds only in-frame clones and misses some; the assay was immunoSEQ multiplex PCR. The data contain about 15,000 clones, more than 80% of them singletons. This CDR3 comprises 12 residues. Germline lookup yields CDR1 MDHEN and CDR2 SYDVKM. V was pared by 1 base and J by 3 bases, with 1 base between. The specimen comprised cells cultured in vitro, sampled from a patient treated with pembrolizumab. The clonotype comes from an adult with mismatch repair-deficient cancer. The V gene is TRBV28, the J gene TRBJ2-1; D not resolved. The CDR3 DNA reads TGTGCCAGCAGTTTATACTACAATGAGCAGTTCTTC. It specifies CASSLYYNEQFF.